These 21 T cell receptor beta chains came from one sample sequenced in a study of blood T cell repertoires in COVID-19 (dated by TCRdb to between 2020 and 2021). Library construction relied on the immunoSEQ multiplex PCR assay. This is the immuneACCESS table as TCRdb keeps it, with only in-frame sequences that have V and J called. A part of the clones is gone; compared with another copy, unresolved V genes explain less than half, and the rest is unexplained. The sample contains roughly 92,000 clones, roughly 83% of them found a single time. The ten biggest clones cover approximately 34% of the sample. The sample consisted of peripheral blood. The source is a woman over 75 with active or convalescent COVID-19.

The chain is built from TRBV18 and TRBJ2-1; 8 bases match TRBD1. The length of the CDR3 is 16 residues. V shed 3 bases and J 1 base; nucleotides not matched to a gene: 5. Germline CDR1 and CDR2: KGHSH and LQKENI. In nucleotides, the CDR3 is TGTGCCAGCTCACCCCTCGGACAGGGTTCCTACAATGAGCAGTTCTTC. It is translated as CASSPLGQGSYNEQFF.

DNA for the CDR3: TGTGCCAGCAGCTTAGGAAGGACTAGCGGGTACAAGACCCAGTACTTC. It encodes CASSLGRTSGYKTQYF. This sequence joins TRBV7-6 and TRBJ2-5, with 11 bases matching TRBD2. The germline gives CDR1 SGHVS, CDR2 FNYEAQ. Trimming took 1 base from V and 6 from J; bases not matched to a gene: 7. This CDR3 comprises 16 residues.

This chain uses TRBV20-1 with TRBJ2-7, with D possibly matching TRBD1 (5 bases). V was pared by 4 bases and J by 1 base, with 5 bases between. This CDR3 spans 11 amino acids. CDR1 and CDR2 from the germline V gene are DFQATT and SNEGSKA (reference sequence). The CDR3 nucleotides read TGCAGTGCTAAGGGGTCCTACGAGCAGTACTTC. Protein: CSAKGSYEQYF.

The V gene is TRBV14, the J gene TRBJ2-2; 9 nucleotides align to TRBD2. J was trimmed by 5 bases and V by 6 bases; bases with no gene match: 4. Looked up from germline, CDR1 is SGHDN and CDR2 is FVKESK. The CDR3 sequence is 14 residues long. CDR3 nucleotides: TGTGCCAGCAGGGGACTAGCTGGTACCGGGGAGCTGTTTTTT. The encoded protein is CASRGLAGTGELFF.

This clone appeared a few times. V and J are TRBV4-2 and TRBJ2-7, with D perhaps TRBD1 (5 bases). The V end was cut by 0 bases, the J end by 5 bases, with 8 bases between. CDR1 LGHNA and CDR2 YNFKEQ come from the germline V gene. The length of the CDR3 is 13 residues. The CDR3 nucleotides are TGTGCCAGCAGCCAAGACAGGGTAAACGAGCAGTACTTC. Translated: CASSQDRVNEQYF.

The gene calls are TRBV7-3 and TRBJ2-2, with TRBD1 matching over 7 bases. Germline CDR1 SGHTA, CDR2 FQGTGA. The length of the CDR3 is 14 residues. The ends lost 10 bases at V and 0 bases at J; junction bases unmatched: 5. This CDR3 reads CATRTGSNTGELFF. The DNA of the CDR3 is TGTGCCACCCGGACAGGTTCGAACACCGGGGAGCTGTTTTTT.

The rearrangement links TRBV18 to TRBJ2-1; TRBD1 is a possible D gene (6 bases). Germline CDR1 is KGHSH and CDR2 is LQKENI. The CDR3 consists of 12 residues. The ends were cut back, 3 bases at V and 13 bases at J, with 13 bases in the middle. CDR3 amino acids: CASSPGHPEQFF. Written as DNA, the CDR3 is TGTGCCAGCTCACCGGGACACCCCGAACAGTTCTTC.

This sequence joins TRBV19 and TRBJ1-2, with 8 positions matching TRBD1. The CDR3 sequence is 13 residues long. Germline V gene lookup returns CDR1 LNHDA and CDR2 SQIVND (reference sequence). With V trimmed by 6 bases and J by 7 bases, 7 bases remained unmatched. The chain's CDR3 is CASRTGGQGGYTF. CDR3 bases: TGTGCCAGTAGGACCGGAGGACAGGGTGGCTACACCTTC.

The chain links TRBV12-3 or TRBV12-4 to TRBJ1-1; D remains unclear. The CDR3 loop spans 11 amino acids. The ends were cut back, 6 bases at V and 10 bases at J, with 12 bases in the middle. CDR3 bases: TGTGCCAGCAGCCCGGGTCGATTAGCTTTCTTT. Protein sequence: CASSPGRLAFF.

The CDR3 here is CAISAGLQGNIQYF. The DNA for the CDR3 is TGTGCCATCAGTGCGGGACTACAGGGAAACATTCAGTACTTC. The chain has TRBV10-3 and TRBJ2-4, with D perhaps TRBD2 (7 bases). CDR3 size: 14 residues. CDR1 is ENHRY and CDR2 is SYGVKD in the germline V gene. V was pared by 4 bases and J by 6 bases, with 13 bases between.

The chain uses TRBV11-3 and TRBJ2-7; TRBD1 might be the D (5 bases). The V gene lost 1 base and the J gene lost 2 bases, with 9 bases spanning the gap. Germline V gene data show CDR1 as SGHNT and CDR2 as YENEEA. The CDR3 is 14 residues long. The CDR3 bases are TGTGCCAGCAGCTTAGGGGGCTCGGCCTACGAGCAGTACTTC. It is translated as CASSLGGSAYEQYF.

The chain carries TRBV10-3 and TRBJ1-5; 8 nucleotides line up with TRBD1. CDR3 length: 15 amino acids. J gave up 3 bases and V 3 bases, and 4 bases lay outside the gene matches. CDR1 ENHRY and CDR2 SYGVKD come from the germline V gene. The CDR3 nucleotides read TGTGCCATCAGTGACCCACAGGGGGACAATCAGCCCCAGCATTTT. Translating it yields CAISDPQGDNQPQHF.

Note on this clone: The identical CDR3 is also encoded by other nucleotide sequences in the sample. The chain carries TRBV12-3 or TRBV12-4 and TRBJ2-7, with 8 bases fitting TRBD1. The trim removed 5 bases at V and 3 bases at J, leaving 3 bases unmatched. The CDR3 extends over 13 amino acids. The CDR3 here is CASSSGQGYEQYF. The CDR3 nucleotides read TGTGCCAGCAGTAGCGGACAGGGCTACGAGCAGTACTTC.

CDR3 nucleotides: TGTGCCAGCAGTTTATTAGCGGGGGGGCCATCTTCCGGGGAGCTGTTTTTT. Translating gives CASSLLAGGPSSGELFF. V gene TRBV27 combines with J gene TRBJ2-2; 11 bases are a match to TRBD2. After removal of 1 base from V and 6 bases from J, the junction contained 7 bases not matched to a gene. The CDR3 is 17 amino acids. Germline V lookup: CDR1 MNHEY, CDR2 SMNVEV (reference sequence).

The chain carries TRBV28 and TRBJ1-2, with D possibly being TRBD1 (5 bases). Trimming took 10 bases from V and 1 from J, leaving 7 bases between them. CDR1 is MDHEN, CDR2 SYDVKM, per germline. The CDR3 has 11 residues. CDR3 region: CATQDNYGYTF. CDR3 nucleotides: TGTGCCACACAGGATAACTATGGCTACACCTTC.

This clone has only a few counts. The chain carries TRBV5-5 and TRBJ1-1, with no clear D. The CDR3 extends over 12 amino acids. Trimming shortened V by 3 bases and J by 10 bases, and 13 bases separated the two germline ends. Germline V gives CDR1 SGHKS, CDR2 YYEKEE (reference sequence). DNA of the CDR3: TGTGCCAGCAGCTCCTCGGGTCGGGGAGCTTTCTTT. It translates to CASSSSGRGAFF. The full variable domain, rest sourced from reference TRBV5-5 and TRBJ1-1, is DAGVTQSPTHLIKTRGQQVTLRCSPISGHKSVSWYQQVLGQGPQFIFQYYEKEERGRGNFPDRFSARQFPNYSSELNVNALLLGDSALYLCASSSSGRGAFFGQGTRLTVV.

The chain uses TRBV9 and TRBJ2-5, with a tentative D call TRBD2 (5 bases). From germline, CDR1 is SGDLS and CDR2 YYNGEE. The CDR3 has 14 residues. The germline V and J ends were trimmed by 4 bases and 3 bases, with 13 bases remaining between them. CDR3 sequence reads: CASSPTLREETQYF. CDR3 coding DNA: TGTGCCAGCAGCCCCACCCTGAGGGAAGAGACCCAGTACTTC.

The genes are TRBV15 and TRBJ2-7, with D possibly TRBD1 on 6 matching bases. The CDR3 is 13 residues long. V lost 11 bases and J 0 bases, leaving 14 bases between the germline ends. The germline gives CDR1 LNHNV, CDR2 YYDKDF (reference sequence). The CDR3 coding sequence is TGTGCCGCTAGCTGGGGGCCCTCCTACGAGCAGTACTTC. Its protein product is CAASWGPSYEQYF.

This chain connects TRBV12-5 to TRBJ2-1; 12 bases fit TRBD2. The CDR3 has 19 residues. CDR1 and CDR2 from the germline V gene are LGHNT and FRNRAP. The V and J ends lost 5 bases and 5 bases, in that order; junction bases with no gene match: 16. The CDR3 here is CASGPHRLAGATLDNEQFF. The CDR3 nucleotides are TGTGCTAGTGGTCCCCACCGACTAGCGGGGGCCACCCTCGACAATGAGCAGTTCTTC.

CDR3 coding DNA: TGTGCCAGCAGCCGGACTAGCGGGGGGTACGAGGCAGATACGCAGTATTTT. Translated: CASSRTSGGYEADTQYF. J is TRBJ2-3 and V is TRBV5-4; 14 bases map to TRBD2. The CDR3 has 17 residues. The V and J ends lost 4 bases and 4 bases, in that order; junction bases with no gene match: 8. Germline CDR1 and CDR2: SGHNT and YYREEE (reference sequence). The variable domain in full, with the rest retrieved from reference TRBV5-4 and TRBJ2-3, is ETGVTQSPTHLIKTRGQQVTLRCSSQSGHNTVSWYQQALGQGPQFIFQYYREEENGRGNFPPRFSGLQFPNYSSELNVNALELDDSALYLCASSRTSGGYEADTQYFGPGTRLTVL.

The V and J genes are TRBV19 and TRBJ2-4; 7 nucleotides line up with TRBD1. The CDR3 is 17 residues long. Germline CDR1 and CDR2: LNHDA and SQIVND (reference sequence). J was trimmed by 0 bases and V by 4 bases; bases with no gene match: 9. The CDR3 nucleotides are TGTGCCAGTAGTAAAAACCCGGGACAGCGAGCCAAAAACATTCAGTACTTC. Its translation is CASSKNPGQRAKNIQYF.